These T cell receptor beta chains were read from a single sample in a study of PD-1 blockade in classical Hodgkin lymphoma. Sequenced by immunoSEQ multiplex PCR; TCRdb stores in-frame clones only, minus some. The sample carries roughly 38,000 clones, about 86% recorded once. Specimen: peripheral blood mononuclear cells (PBMCs), collected before the second cycle of nivolumab. These receptors were collected from a human donor with classical Hodgkin lymphoma. The CDR3 runs from the conserved cysteine through the conserved F or W. Fields, in order: J gene, D gene, CDR3 length, clone size, V gene, CDR3 DNA, CDR3 protein. D genes are given only for firm matches. Expanded clones get a size class; other rows say once, few or many, or leave the size out.

j_call: TRBJ2-3
d_call: TRBD2
cdr3_length: 15
clone_size: NA
v_call: TRBV2
cdr3_nt: TGTGCCAGCAGTCCTCAGACTAGCGGGACAGATACGCAGTATTTT
cdr3_aa: CASSPQTSGTDTQYF

j_call: TRBJ2-5
d_call: NA
cdr3_length: 17
clone_size: NA
v_call: TRBV28
cdr3_nt: TGTGCCAGCAGTCGGACAGTGGGGGCTCTGGCCCAAGAGACCCAGTACTTC
cdr3_aa: CASSRTVGALAQETQYF

j_call: TRBJ2-7
d_call: NA
cdr3_length: 18
clone_size: NA
v_call: TRBV6-1
cdr3_nt: TGTGCCAGCAGTGAAGCGCTAACCCGGTCAGCTTTTACCTACGAGCAGTACTTC
cdr3_aa: CASSEALTRSAFTYEQYF

j_call: TRBJ2-7
d_call: NA
cdr3_length: 11
clone_size: NA
v_call: TRBV29-1
cdr3_nt: TGCAGCCTTCTAGCCGAGAACGAGCAGTACTTC
cdr3_aa: CSLLAENEQYF

j_call: TRBJ2-5
d_call: NA
cdr3_length: 15
clone_size: NA
v_call: TRBV21-1
cdr3_nt: TGTGCCAGCAGCACCCGTTTCCCCCCTACTAAGACCCAGTACTTC
cdr3_aa: CASSTRFPPTKTQYF

j_call: TRBJ2-3
d_call: TRBD2
cdr3_length: 16
clone_size: NA
v_call: TRBV6-1
cdr3_nt: TGTGCCAGCAGTGAGGGACTAGCGGGGAACACAGATACGCAGTATTTT
cdr3_aa: CASSEGLAGNTDTQYF

j_call: TRBJ2-2
d_call: NA
cdr3_length: 16
clone_size: NA
v_call: TRBV4-1
cdr3_nt: TGCGCCAGCAGCGATTATGGGGGGGCGCGTACCGGGGAGCTGTTTTTT
cdr3_aa: CASSDYGGARTGELFF

j_call: TRBJ2-1
d_call: TRBD2
cdr3_length: 13
clone_size: NA
v_call: TRBV28
cdr3_nt: TGTGCCAGCAAGGGACTACCCTACAATGAGCAGTTCTTC
cdr3_aa: CASKGLPYNEQFF

j_call: TRBJ1-4
d_call: TRBD1
cdr3_length: 17
clone_size: NA
v_call: TRBV7-6
cdr3_nt: TGTGCCAGCAGCTCGGGTAGGACCGGGACAGGGGATGAAAAACTGTTTTTT
cdr3_aa: CASSSGRTGTGDEKLFF

j_call: TRBJ2-5
d_call: NA
cdr3_length: 15
clone_size: NA
v_call: TRBV2
cdr3_nt: TGTGCCAGCAGCATTCAAGGAGTCCCCAGTGAGACCCAGTACTTC
cdr3_aa: CASSIQGVPSETQYF

j_call: TRBJ2-7
d_call: TRBD1
cdr3_length: 15
clone_size: NA
v_call: TRBV5-1
cdr3_nt: TGCGCCAGCAGCGACACCGGGACAGGGTTAGGAAGGCAGTACTTC
cdr3_aa: CASSDTGTGLGRQYF

j_call: TRBJ1-2
d_call: NA
cdr3_length: 14
clone_size: NA
v_call: TRBV28
cdr3_nt: TGTGCCAGCAGTGTATGGACAGCGAACTATGGCTACACCTTC
cdr3_aa: CASSVWTANYGYTF

j_call: TRBJ2-1
d_call: TRBD2
cdr3_length: 15
clone_size: NA
v_call: TRBV13
cdr3_nt: TGTGCCAGCAGCACTAGCGGGATGACGTACAATGAGCAGTTCTTC
cdr3_aa: CASSTSGMTYNEQFF

j_call: TRBJ1-2
d_call: NA
cdr3_length: 12
clone_size: once
v_call: TRBV27
cdr3_nt: TGTGCCAGCAGTTCGACAGGTTCGGGCTACACCTTC
cdr3_aa: CASSSTGSGYTF

j_call: TRBJ2-7
d_call: NA
cdr3_length: 11
clone_size: NA
v_call: TRBV6-5
cdr3_nt: TGTGCCACAGCGGATTCCTACGAGCAGTACTTC
cdr3_aa: CATADSYEQYF

j_call: TRBJ2-2
d_call: NA
cdr3_length: 16
clone_size: NA
v_call: TRBV5-4
cdr3_nt: TGTGCCAGCAGCCCGGACCCGGGACCCAGCACCGGGGAGCTGTTTTTT
cdr3_aa: CASSPDPGPSTGELFF

j_call: TRBJ2-7
d_call: TRBD1
cdr3_length: 14
clone_size: NA
v_call: TRBV9
cdr3_nt: TGTGCCAGCAGCCCCCCGACAGGGTCCTACGAGCAGTACTTC
cdr3_aa: CASSPPTGSYEQYF

j_call: TRBJ1-2
d_call: NA
cdr3_length: 13
clone_size: NA
v_call: TRBV6-6
cdr3_nt: TGTGCCAGCAGTCCACAGGGTAACTATGGCTACACCTTC
cdr3_aa: CASSPQGNYGYTF

j_call: TRBJ2-7
d_call: NA
cdr3_length: 14
clone_size: NA
v_call: TRBV28
cdr3_nt: TGTGCCAGCAGGTATCGGCAGGAACCGTACGAGCAGTACTTC
cdr3_aa: CASRYRQEPYEQYF

j_call: TRBJ1-2
d_call: NA
cdr3_length: 14
clone_size: NA
v_call: TRBV5-1
cdr3_nt: TGCGCCAGCAGCTTGAACAGGGAGCACTATGGCTACACCTTC
cdr3_aa: CASSLNREHYGYTF

j_call: TRBJ2-1
d_call: NA
cdr3_length: 17
clone_size: NA
v_call: TRBV25-1
cdr3_nt: TGTGCCAGCAGCGCCCGGGCCAGTCCCAAGGACTACAATGAGCAGTTCTTC
cdr3_aa: CASSARASPKDYNEQFF

j_call: TRBJ2-2
d_call: NA
cdr3_length: 14
clone_size: NA
v_call: TRBV4-1
cdr3_nt: TGCGCCAGCAGCCAAGAAAAGGACACCGGGGAGCTGTTTTTT
cdr3_aa: CASSQEKDTGELFF

j_call: TRBJ1-2
d_call: TRBD1
cdr3_length: 13
clone_size: NA
v_call: TRBV19
cdr3_nt: TGTGCCAGTACCGCGGACAGGGGGCATGGCTACACCTTC
cdr3_aa: CASTADRGHGYTF

j_call: TRBJ2-1
d_call: TRBD2
cdr3_length: 18
clone_size: NA
v_call: TRBV4-1
cdr3_nt: TGCGCCAGCAGCCAAGAGGCCTCTGCGGGAGGGCCGTACAATGAGCAGTTCTTC
cdr3_aa: CASSQEASAGGPYNEQFF

j_call: TRBJ2-5
d_call: NA
cdr3_length: 12
clone_size: NA
v_call: TRBV25-1
cdr3_nt: TGTGCCGGTCCGGTGCGGCGAGAGACCCAGTACTTC
cdr3_aa: CAGPVRRETQYF

j_call: TRBJ1-1
d_call: NA
cdr3_length: 12
clone_size: NA
v_call: TRBV13
cdr3_nt: TGTGCCAGCGGGACGGTGAACACTGAAGCTTTCTTT
cdr3_aa: CASGTVNTEAFF

j_call: TRBJ1-1
d_call: NA
cdr3_length: 13
clone_size: NA
v_call: TRBV7-2
cdr3_nt: TGTGCCAGCAGCTTATACCGCAACGCTGAAGCTTTCTTT
cdr3_aa: CASSLYRNAEAFF

j_call: TRBJ2-1
d_call: NA
cdr3_length: 16
clone_size: NA
v_call: TRBV7-8
cdr3_nt: TGTGCCAGCAGCCCATTGGGGGGTTCCAACTACAATGAGCAGTTCTTC
cdr3_aa: CASSPLGGSNYNEQFF

j_call: TRBJ2-2
d_call: NA
cdr3_length: 13
clone_size: few
v_call: TRBV10-2
cdr3_nt: TGCGCCAGCAGAGGACCACGGACCGGGGAGCTGTTTTTT
cdr3_aa: CASRGPRTGELFF

j_call: TRBJ1-1
d_call: NA
cdr3_length: 12
clone_size: NA
v_call: TRBV7-9
cdr3_nt: TGTGCCAGCAGCTTAGGCAGGACTGAAGCTTTCTTT
cdr3_aa: CASSLGRTEAFF

j_call: TRBJ2-3
d_call: NA
cdr3_length: 15
clone_size: few
v_call: TRBV19
cdr3_nt: TGTGCCAGTAGTGCCGACCTAGCTTCGACAGATACGCAGTATTTT
cdr3_aa: CASSADLASTDTQYF

j_call: TRBJ1-2
d_call: TRBD1
cdr3_length: 13
clone_size: NA
v_call: TRBV7-9
cdr3_nt: TGTGCCAGCAGCTTAATAACAGGGGGAGGCTACACCTTC
cdr3_aa: CASSLITGGGYTF

j_call: TRBJ2-2
d_call: NA
cdr3_length: 16
clone_size: NA
v_call: TRBV4-2
cdr3_nt: TGTGCCAGCAGCCAAGATTGGGACGGGAGCACCGGGGAGCTGTTTTTT
cdr3_aa: CASSQDWDGSTGELFF

j_call: TRBJ2-5
d_call: NA
cdr3_length: 13
clone_size: NA
v_call: TRBV9
cdr3_nt: TGTGCCAGCAGCGTAGTAGGGGGAGAGACCCAGTACTTC
cdr3_aa: CASSVVGGETQYF

j_call: TRBJ2-2
d_call: NA
cdr3_length: 14
clone_size: once
v_call: TRBV9
cdr3_nt: TGTGCCAGCAGCCCTCGCAGTGGCCCCGGGGAGCTGTTTTTT
cdr3_aa: CASSPRSGPGELFF